The 20 T cell receptor beta chains below come from one sample, sequenced in a study of blood T cell repertoires in COVID-19. Method: immunoSEQ multiplex PCR; TCRdb's copy keeps in-frame clones and lacks some. The data show some 130,000 clones, roughly 72% seen once. The sequencing sample was made of peripheral blood. These receptors all come from a human donor in a cohort sampled during active COVID-19.

The chain joins TRBV7-2 to TRBJ2-5; D perhaps matches TRBD2 (6 bases). This CDR3 is built from 14 residues. Germline CDR1 and CDR2: SGHTA and FQGNSA. With 4 bases removed from V and 8 bases from J, the gap between germline ends came to 17 bases. Here the CDR3 DNA reads TGTGCCAGCAGCTGGGGGGACTCCGAACGAACCCAGTACTTC. Its translation: CASSWGDSERTQYF.

The chain carries TRBV10-2 and TRBJ1-4; D unclear. The CDR3 has 15 residues. The V and J ends lost 3 bases and 3 bases respectively, with 11 bases between them. Per germline, CDR1 WSHSY and CDR2 SAAADI. CDR3 coding DNA: TGCGCCAGCAGTGATGTGGCCAGTTCTAATGAAAAACTGTTTTTT. It codes for CASSDVASSNEKLFF.

The chain joins TRBV7-2 to TRBJ1-1; 9 nucleotides line up with TRBD1. The germline gives CDR1 SGHTA, CDR2 FQGNSA. Trimming removed 6 bases from V and 7 bases from J; junction bases left unmatched: 6. The CDR3 spans 13 residues. CDR3 amino acids: CASRPGQGVEAFF. In DNA form, the CDR3 reads TGTGCCAGCAGACCGGGACAGGGAGTTGAAGCTTTCTTT.

The V and J genes are TRBV7-8 and TRBJ2-2; the match to TRBD2 covers 10 bases. Germline V gene data show CDR1 as SGHVS and CDR2 as FQNEAQ. The CDR3 is 16 residues long. With V trimmed by 5 bases and J by 0 bases, 3 bases remained unmatched. The CDR3 here is CASSRTSGANTGELFF. The CDR3 DNA is TGTGCCAGCAGCCGTACTAGCGGGGCGAACACCGGGGAGCTGTTTTTT.

The chain joins TRBV5-1 to TRBJ2-1; D is perhaps TRBD2 (5 bases). Per the germline V gene, CDR1 is SGHRS and CDR2 is YFSETQ. The CDR3 is 16 residues long. V was pared by 4 bases and J by 0 bases, with 14 bases between. This chain's CDR3 is CASSPTVGSSYNEQFF. CDR3 sequence (DNA): TGCGCCAGCAGCCCGACGGTGGGGAGCTCCTACAATGAGCAGTTCTTC.

Note on this clone: Distinct nucleotide sequences in the sample also encode this CDR3. This chain uses TRBV5-1 with TRBJ2-3, with 14 bases that match TRBD2. CDR1 is SGHRS, CDR2 YFSETQ, per germline. The CDR3 length is 16 residues. V shed 0 bases, J shed 4 bases, and the junction held 1 base outside the gene matches. In DNA form, the CDR3 reads TGCGCCAGCAGCTTGGGACTAGCGGGGGGGCCAGATACGCAGTATTTT. Its protein product is CASSLGLAGGPDTQYF. Full variable domain (outside the CDR3, taken from reference TRBV5-1 and TRBJ2-3): KAGVTQTPRYLIKTRGQQVTLSCSPISGHRSVSWYQQTPGQGLQFLFEYFSETQRNKGNFPGRFSGRQFSNSRSEMNVSTLELGDSALYLCASSLGLAGGPDTQYFGPGTRLTVL.

The chain combines TRBV6-5 with TRBJ2-1; 8 positions agree with TRBD2. CDR1 is MNHEY and CDR2 is SVGAGI in the germline V gene. V lost 6 bases, J lost 6 bases, and 7 bases stayed unmatched. CDR3 length equals 14 residues. CDR3: CASSAQTSGNEQFF. CDR3 bases: TGTGCCAGCAGCGCCCAAACTAGCGGCAATGAGCAGTTCTTC.

This chain connects TRBV5-1 to TRBJ1-4; maybe TRBD1 (6 bases). V lost 3 bases, J lost 5 bases, and 17 bases lay in between. This CDR3 has 16 residues. Germline loops: CDR1 SGHRS, CDR2 YFSETQ. CDR3 nucleotides: TGCGCCAGCAGCTCAAGCCGGGACACCAAAAATGAAAAACTGTTTTTT. This gives the protein CASSSSRDTKNEKLFF.

The chain recombines TRBV6-5 with TRBJ1-1; 7 nucleotides align to TRBD1. Trimming cost V 6 bases and J 1 base; bases outside gene matches: 5. CDR1 MNHEY and CDR2 SVGAGI come from the germline V gene. CDR3 length equals 14 residues. Here the CDR3 DNA reads TGTGCCAGCAGCGCGGGACAGAGGAACACTGAAGCTTTCTTT. This codes for CASSAGQRNTEAFF.

The sample holds one count of this clone. The rearrangement uses TRBV12-3 or TRBV12-4 and TRBJ1-2; a weak D match, TRBD1 (5 bases). The V gene lost 2 bases and the J gene lost 8 bases, with 12 bases spanning the gap. This CDR3 contains 13 residues. The CDR3 DNA sequence: TGTGCCAGCAGTTTAACGGGGGTTTCAGGCTACACCTTC. It yields the protein CASSLTGVSGYTF.

The chain has TRBV27 and TRBJ2-2, with TRBD1 as a possible D gene (5 bases). The CDR3 runs 14 residues. The V gene's germline CDR1 is MNHEY and CDR2 SMNVEV (reference sequence). Between the trimmed V and J ends, which lost 4 bases and 3 bases, there was a span of 9 bases. CDR3 sequence: CASSSTEYTGELFF. The CDR3, as DNA: TGTGCCAGCAGTTCGACAGAATACACCGGGGAGCTGTTTTTT.

V usage is TRBV5-6 and J usage is TRBJ1-5, with D maybe TRBD1 (5 bases). This CDR3 spans 14 amino acids. The germline V gene encodes CDR1 SGHDT and CDR2 YYEEEE. V dropped 4 bases and J dropped 6 bases, with 14 bases sitting between them. The CDR3 DNA reads TGTGCCAGCAGCCGTCGACAGCTTCTTCAGCCCCAGCATTTT. Its protein is CASSRRQLLQPQHF.

The genes are TRBV28 and TRBJ1-2, with 10 bases lining up with TRBD1. The CDR3 runs 17 residues. Per the germline V gene, CDR1 is MDHEN and CDR2 is SYDVKM. V was pared by 2 bases and J by 4 bases, with 10 bases of the junction left unmatched. CDR3 in DNA: TGTGCCAGCAGTTTAGAGGGACAGGGGATAAAGGGCTATGGCTACACCTTC. It codes for CASSLEGQGIKGYGYTF.

The genes are TRBV19 and TRBJ1-4; TRBD1 matches at 8 bases. Germline V gene sequence: CDR1 LNHDA, CDR2 SQIVND (reference sequence). V shed 5 bases and J 10 bases; nucleotides not matched to a gene: 9. This CDR3 comprises 14 residues. CDR3 sequence (DNA): TGTGCCAGTAGTTGGGACAGGAACGAAGGAAAACTGTTTTTT. It yields the protein CASSWDRNEGKLFF. Full variable domain (rest looked up from reference TRBV19 and TRBJ1-4): DGGITQSPKYLFRKEGQNVTLSCEQNLNHDAMYWYRQDPGQGLRLIYYSQIVNDFQKGDIAEGYSVSREKKESFPLTVTSAQKNPTAFYLCASSWDRNEGKLFFGSGTQLSVL.

This clone occurred a few times. V usage is TRBV18 and J usage is TRBJ2-7, with TRBD1 identical over 7 bases. In germline, CDR1 is KGHSH, CDR2 LQKENI. The length of the CDR3 is 14 residues. The junction had 4 bases not matched to a gene; V was cut back by 3 bases and J by 2 bases. The CDR3 protein is CASSPYGQAYEQYF. The CDR3 nucleotides are TGTGCCAGCTCACCCTACGGACAGGCCTACGAGCAGTACTTC.

The CDR3 DNA reads TGTGCCAGCAGCCCAAGACAGGTTCGGAATCAGCCCCAGCATTTT. Translating gives CASSPRQVRNQPQHF. The chain combines TRBV6-2 or TRBV6-3 with TRBJ1-5, with a possible D match to TRBD1 (6 bases). The CDR3 covers 15 residues. V was cut by 6 bases and J by 4 bases, with 16 bases left in between. CDR1 is MNHEY, CDR2 SVGEGT, per germline.

The rearrangement uses TRBV6-6 and TRBJ2-7, with D hard to call. The CDR3 sequence is 13 residues long. V gave up 6 bases and J gave up 1 base, with 10 bases separating them. Germline V CDR1 and CDR2: MNHNY, SVGAGI (reference sequence). CDR3 region: CASSLDGSYEQYF. The DNA of the CDR3 is TGTGCCAGCAGCCTCGACGGGTCCTACGAGCAGTACTTC.

This chain connects TRBV3-1 (or the pseudogene TRBV3-2) to TRBJ1-1, with unresolved D. Germline assignment: CDR1 LGHDT and CDR2 YNNKEL (reference sequence). The V end was cut by 4 bases, the J end by 1 base, with 13 bases between. This CDR3 spans 15 amino acids. The chain's CDR3 is CASSLTGLGNTEAFF. CDR3 DNA: TGTGCCAGCAGCCTGACGGGGTTAGGGAACACTGAAGCTTTCTTT.

In this sample, this clone turned up once. This chain connects TRBV5-8 to TRBJ2-2; D is possibly TRBD1 (6 bases). Germline values: CDR1 SGHTS, CDR2 YDEGEE. V lost 0 bases to trimming and J lost 4 bases, with 16 bases between them. The length of the CDR3 is 17 residues. CDR3 coding DNA: TGTGCCAGCAGCTTGGCTCAGGGGAGCCGGACCACCGGGGAGCTGTTTTTT. Translated: CASSLAQGSRTTGELFF.

This clone appeared a single time. This rearrangement joins TRBV13 to TRBJ2-5; tentatively, D is TRBD2 (7 bases). Germline V gives CDR1 PRHDT, CDR2 FYEKMQ (reference sequence). V was cut by 5 bases and J by 3 bases, with 13 bases left in between. The CDR3 consists of 14 residues. CDR3 DNA: TGTGCCAGCAGCCGTGGGGGGGGCGAAGAGACCCAGTACTTC. It specifies CASSRGGGEETQYF.